The 12 T cell receptor beta chains below come from one sample, sequenced in a study of blood T cells in healthy people across ages (dated by TCRdb to about 2015). Libraries came from 5' RACE. Sequenced on an Illumina HiSeq 2500. The second PCR ran for roughly 7 to 12 cycles and used a J-beta primer mix along with a sample-barcoded 5' primer. TCRdb handled the public reads itself, with Q25 trimming in fastp and clone calling in MiXCR, and kept productive beta chains. Rows with one shared CDR3 protein collapse into an entry with the most common genes and DNA. A total of 550,000 to 750,000 distinct CDR3 sequences appear in this sample, around 20% of them only once. Together, the top ten hold 3.5% to 4% of the sample. Sequencing input: blood. The receptors come from a man between 65 and 79 years old in good health.

This clonotype has a handful of counts. V gene TRBV20-1 combines with J gene TRBJ2-2; a possible D gene is TRBD1 (5 bases). The CDR3 is made up of 13 amino acids. CDR1 DFQATT and CDR2 SNEGSKA come from the germline V gene (reference sequence). Trimming removed 4 bases from V and 3 bases from J, with 9 bases in between. CDR3 nucleotide sequence: TGCAGTGCTATCGACAGATACACCGGGGAGCTGTTTTTT. The encoded protein is CSAIDRYTGELFF.

This clonotype has at least ten counts. The J gene is TRBJ2-3, the V gene TRBV12-3 or TRBV12-4; weak D call: TRBD2 (6 bases). Trimming took off 1 base at V and 2 bases at J, with 7 bases between the two ends. The CDR3 contains 14 residues. The CDR3 DNA reads as TGTGCCAGCAGTTTAGTACTAGCCACAGATACGCAGTATTTT. The encoded protein is CASSLVLATDTQYF.

Regarding this clonotype: An end of the junction differs from the germline gene, which may be a read error. This sequence joins TRBV11-3 and TRBJ2-5, with D possibly being TRBD1 (6 bases). This CDR3 is built from 14 residues. Germline V gene sequence: CDR1 SGHNT, CDR2 YENEEA. CDR3 nucleotide sequence: TGTGCCAGCAGCTTAGGGACAGACTCCTACGAGCAGCACTTC. Its translation: CASSLGTDSYEQHF.

CDR3 bases: TGTGCCAGCAGTCCCCGTGGTAGCGGGAGAGGAGATACGCAGTATTTT. Translation gives CASSPRGSGRGDTQYF. This rearrangement joins TRBV12-3 or TRBV12-4 to TRBJ2-3, with TRBD2 matching over 9 bases. CDR3 length: 16 residues. Germline trimming cut 5 bases from V and 5 bases from J; bases unmatched to any gene: 11.

The chain couples TRBV28 to TRBJ2-5; no clear D. V was pared by 2 bases and J by 3 bases, with 10 bases between. The CDR3 spans 14 residues. CDR1 and CDR2 (germline): MDHEN, SYDVKM. CDR3 sequence: CASSLVTYEETQYF. The DNA for the CDR3 is TGTGCCAGCAGTTTAGTAACTTACGAAGAGACCCAGTACTTC.

The gene calls are TRBV13 and TRBJ1-4; 7 positions match TRBD1. The CDR3 length is 17 residues. J lost 7 bases, V lost 5 bases, and 16 bases had no gene match. Germline values: CDR1 PRHDT, CDR2 FYEKMQ (reference sequence). The CDR3 reads CASSQNLGTGVTEKLFF. The CDR3 DNA is TGTGCCAGCAGCCAGAACTTGGGTACAGGGGTTACTGAAAAACTGTTTTTT.

This clonotype was detected a few times. The V call is TRBV24-1, the J call TRBJ2-3, with D perhaps TRBD2 (6 bases). Per the germline V gene, CDR1 is KGHDR and CDR2 is SFDVKD. V gave up 3 bases and J gave up 7 bases, with 16 bases separating them. This CDR3 comprises 15 residues. The CDR3 loop is CATSDTGTRVNTQYF. The CDR3 region has the DNA TGTGCCACCAGTGATACGGGGACTCGGGTGAATACGCAGTATTTT.

This clonotype was counted only a few times. V gene TRBV4-1 combines with J gene TRBJ1-4; maybe TRBD1 (6 bases). This CDR3 comprises 16 residues. Per germline, CDR1 MGHRA and CDR2 YSYEKL. The V and J ends lost 0 bases and 7 bases respectively, with 15 bases between them. The CDR3 loop is CASSQDIGGIGEKLFF. DNA for the CDR3: TGCGCCAGCAGCCAAGATATAGGGGGGATTGGTGAAAAACTGTTTTTT.

J is TRBJ1-1 and V is TRBV6-2 or TRBV6-3, with 9 bases lining up with TRBD1. The CDR3 length is 16 residues. Trimming at V came to 5 bases and at J to 7 bases, leaving 14 bases not matched to a gene. Germline V gene data show CDR1 as MNHEY and CDR2 as SVGEGT. The CDR3 DNA follows: TGTGCCAGCAGTACCGGACAGGGGTATTGGATCGATGAAGCTTTCTTT. It is translated as CASSTGQGYWIDEAFF.

The chain carries TRBV9 and TRBJ2-2; possibly TRBD2 for D (6 bases). The CDR3 totals 17 residues. The V gene lost 0 bases and the J gene lost 2 bases, with 14 bases spanning the gap. The germline V gene encodes CDR1 SGDLS and CDR2 YYNGEE. The CDR3: CASSVGTGTFNTGELFF. CDR3 nucleotides: TGTGCCAGCAGCGTAGGGACCGGGACTTTCAACACCGGGGAGCTGTTTTTT.

This clonotype has just a few counts. The rearrangement joins TRBV29-1 to TRBJ1-4, with D perhaps matching TRBD1 (5 bases). Trimming stripped 4 bases from V and 7 bases from J, with 10 bases between. The CDR3 has 12 amino acids. Per the germline V gene, CDR1 is SQVTM and CDR2 is ANQGSEA. CDR3 coding DNA: TGCAGCGTTGCTAGGGGCGGTGAAAAACTGTTTTTT. This encodes CSVARGGEKLFF.

The chain links TRBV20-1 to TRBJ2-1; 8 bases line up with TRBD1. The V gene's germline CDR1 is DFQATT and CDR2 SNEGSKA (reference sequence). CDR3 length: 13 amino acids. V lost 6 bases and J lost 8; bases outside the gene matches: 9. CDR3 protein: CSAHGQGVYEQFF. The CDR3 DNA sequence: TGCAGTGCCCACGGACAGGGTGTATATGAGCAGTTCTTC.